Below, 27 T cell receptor beta chains from the same sample are listed, as sequenced in a study of shared T cell receptors in the human thymus. Libraries were prepared by immunoSEQ multiplex PCR; TCRdb keeps only in-frame clonotypes and omits some of them. The repertoire has about 380,000 clones, around 95% of them found once; the top ten carry approximately 0.02%. Sequencing was performed on thymocytes. Receptor source: a human donor.

The chain uses TRBV25-1 and TRBJ2-5; 11 nucleotides align to TRBD2. This CDR3 is 16 amino acids long. Per germline, CDR1 MGHDK and CDR2 SYGVNS. J lost 2 bases, V lost 6 bases, and 8 bases had no gene match. The CDR3 DNA is TGTGCCAGCAGACCAACTAGCGGGAGTGTACAAGAGACCCAGTACTTC. Translating it yields CASRPTSGSVQETQYF.

The genes are TRBV4-1 and TRBJ2-1; 11 bases map to TRBD2. V gave up 8 bases and J gave up 5 bases; unmatched junction bases: 11. Germline CDR1 and CDR2: MGHRA and YSYEKL. The CDR3 contains 16 residues. CDR3 nucleotides: TGCGCCAGCTGCCCTGTAGGGACTAGCGGCGACAATGAGCAGTTCTTC. As protein: CASCPVGTSGDNEQFF.

The chain employs TRBV30 and TRBJ1-2, with a weak D call TRBD1 (5 bases). Germline V gives CDR1 GTSNPN, CDR2 SVGIG (reference sequence). The CDR3 is 13 amino acids. V dropped 5 bases and J dropped 0 bases, with 10 bases sitting between them. The CDR3 coding sequence is TGTGCCTGGGAAGGGGCCGCTAACTATGGCTACACCTTC. Translation: CAWEGAANYGYTF.

The gene calls are TRBV27 and TRBJ1-2; D not certain. Germline CDR1 reads MNHEY; CDR2 reads SMNVEV (reference sequence). The V and J ends lost 3 bases and 8 bases respectively, with 13 bases between them. CDR3 length equals 13 residues. CDR3 DNA sequence: TGTGCCAGCAGTTTCCGGGAAAAGTCGGGCTACACCTTC. Protein sequence: CASSFREKSGYTF.

The chain combines TRBV9 with TRBJ1-1; possibly TRBD1 for D (5 bases). This CDR3 is 12 amino acids long. Germline V gene sequence: CDR1 SGDLS, CDR2 YYNGEE. V lost 4 bases, J lost 5 bases, and 9 bases lay in between. DNA for the CDR3: TGTGCCAGCAGCCTCCCAGGGACTGAAGCTTTCTTT. Translation gives CASSLPGTEAFF. Full variable domain (rest looked up from reference TRBV9 and TRBJ1-1): DSGVTQTPKHLITATGQRVTLRCSPRSGDLSVYWYQQSLDQGLQFLIQYYNGEERAKGNILERFSAQQFPDLHSELNLSSLELGDSALYFCASSLPGTEAFFGQGTRLTVV.

V usage is TRBV25-1 and J usage is TRBJ2-2; TRBD2 is a possible D gene (5 bases). Trimming left V 3 bases short and J 8 bases short, with 13 bases between. CDR3 size: 14 residues. Germline-derived CDR1 and CDR2 are MGHDK and SYGVNS. CDR3 sequence: CASSDPRRGGELFF. CDR3 coding DNA: TGTGCCAGCAGTGACCCACGCCGGGGTGGGGAGCTGTTTTTT.

The J gene is TRBJ1-5, the V gene TRBV10-1; D is undetermined. CDR1 and CDR2 from the germline V gene are WNHNN and SYGVQD (reference sequence). V lost 3 bases to trimming and J lost 1 base, with 4 bases between them. The CDR3 has 13 amino acids. The CDR3 here is CASSDRSNQPQHF. CDR3 nucleotides: TGCGCCAGCAGTGATCGGAGCAATCAGCCCCAGCATTTT.

The chain uses TRBV29-1 and TRBJ2-2; possibly TRBD1 for D (5 bases). In germline, CDR1 is SQVTM, CDR2 ANQGSEA. V was trimmed by 6 bases and J by 4 bases, leaving 15 bases between them. The CDR3 is made up of 14 amino acids. The CDR3 region has the DNA TGCAGCGTGGGCGGCAGGGTGGCCACCGGGGAGCTGTTTTTT. This codes for CSVGGRVATGELFF.

The CDR3 sequence is CASRLAAAGEQYF. CDR3 bases: TGTGCCAGCAGGCTTGCGGCGGCTGGCGAGCAGTACTTC. This rearrangement joins TRBV11-3 to TRBJ2-7, with D uncertain. V shed 6 bases and J shed 6 bases, with 15 bases lying between them. This CDR3 is 13 amino acids long. Germline V lookup: CDR1 SGHNT, CDR2 YENEEA.

This rearrangement joins TRBV4-2 to TRBJ2-3; 12 bases map to TRBD2. The CDR3 sequence is 15 residues long. Per the germline V gene, CDR1 is LGHNA and CDR2 is YNFKEQ. With V trimmed by 4 bases and J by 5 bases, 4 bases remained unmatched. In DNA, the CDR3 is TGTGCCAGCAGCCCACTAGCGGGAGGTCGAGATACGCAGTATTTT. Translated, it gives CASSPLAGGRDTQYF.

The V call is TRBV4-2, the J call TRBJ1-5; TRBD1 is a possible D gene (5 bases). Germline V gives CDR1 LGHNA, CDR2 YNFKEQ. The CDR3 length is 16 residues. V dropped 1 base and J dropped 6 bases, with 16 bases sitting between them. The chain's CDR3 is CASSQGRRAGAQPQHF. The CDR3 coding sequence is TGTGCCAGCAGCCAAGGTAGAAGGGCTGGGGCTCAGCCCCAGCATTTT.

The genes are TRBV6-1 and TRBJ2-7, with a tentative D call TRBD1 (5 bases). In germline, CDR1 is MNHNS, CDR2 SASEGT. CDR3 size: 15 residues. With 6 bases removed from V and 5 bases from J, the gap between germline ends came to 20 bases. The CDR3, as DNA: TGTGCCAGCAGCCTGAAGGGGCAAAACCAACACGAGCAGTACTTC. Translation: CASSLKGQNQHEQYF.

The chain joins TRBV2 to TRBJ2-1, with 8 bases that match TRBD2. This CDR3 region has 16 residues. Germline V gene lookup returns CDR1 SNHLY and CDR2 FYNNEI. The V and J ends lost 4 bases and 1 base, in that order; junction bases with no gene match: 6. CDR3 amino acids: CASSGVAGGSYNEQFF. DNA for the CDR3: TGTGCCAGCAGTGGTGTGGCGGGAGGATCCTACAATGAGCAGTTCTTC.

The chain joins TRBV18 to TRBJ2-1; 13 positions match TRBD2. Germline loops: CDR1 KGHSH, CDR2 LQKENI. V gave up 5 bases and J gave up 1 base; unmatched junction bases: 14. CDR3 size: 20 residues. The CDR3 is CASSSKLAGGPVRSYNEQFF. As DNA, the CDR3 is TGTGCCAGCTCATCAAAACTAGCGGGAGGGCCTGTAAGATCCTACAATGAGCAGTTCTTC.

The chain has TRBV5-6 and TRBJ2-3; perhaps TRBD1 as D (6 bases). Germline assignment: CDR1 SGHDT and CDR2 YYEEEE. CDR3 length equals 18 residues. The V gene lost 0 bases and the J gene lost 0 bases, with 17 bases spanning the gap. The CDR3 bases are TGTGCCAGCAGCTTGGGGGGGCAGACTGGTGGGAGCACAGATACGCAGTATTTT. It specifies CASSLGGQTGGSTDTQYF.

This clone showed up just a few times. The V and J genes are TRBV4-2 and TRBJ2-3, with 7 bases aligning to TRBD2. Germline CDR1 LGHNA, CDR2 YNFKEQ. After removal of 4 bases from V and 4 bases from J, the junction contained 5 bases not matched to a gene. This CDR3 region has 14 residues. The CDR3 is CASSLEREADTQYF. DNA for the CDR3: TGTGCCAGCAGCCTTGAACGGGAGGCAGATACGCAGTATTTT.

The rearrangement links TRBV18 to TRBJ2-7, with TRBD2 matching 8 bases. The CDR3 totals 16 residues. Trimming cost V 3 bases and J 4 bases; bases outside gene matches: 11. Germline V CDR1 and CDR2: KGHSH, LQKENI. For the CDR3, the DNA is TGTGCCAGCTCACCGATTCAACTAGCGGCCTCTTACGAGCAGTACTTC. This gives the protein CASSPIQLAASYEQYF.

CDR3 residues: CSVRVQVAGGRAKNIQYF. In DNA form, the CDR3 reads TGCAGCGTTCGGGTTCAGGTAGCGGGAGGCCGGGCCAAAAACATTCAGTACTTC. V and J are TRBV29-1 and TRBJ2-4; TRBD2 matches 10 bases. The V segment lost 5 bases and the J segment 1 base; nucleotides outside the gene matches: 14. The CDR3 loop spans 18 amino acids. Per the germline V gene, CDR1 is SQVTM and CDR2 is ANQGSEA.

This clone was observed a handful of times. The chain combines TRBV6-5 with TRBJ1-2, with D possibly matching TRBD1 (5 bases). V lost 5 bases and J 4 bases, leaving 14 bases between the germline ends. CDR1 and CDR2 (germline): MNHEY, SVGAGI. The CDR3 is made up of 14 amino acids. The CDR3 region is CASSESRGPYGYTF. CDR3 DNA: TGTGCCAGCAGTGAGTCTCGGGGACCCTATGGCTACACCTTC.

CDR3 coding DNA: TGTGCCAGCAGTTACTCCTTTCCCGGGGCGCGAAACACCATATATTTT. It codes for CASSYSFPGARNTIYF. The J gene is TRBJ1-3, the V gene TRBV6-5; D is possibly TRBD1 (5 bases). The germline V gene has CDR1 MNHEY and CDR2 SVGAGI. The CDR3 is 16 residues long. The V end was cut by 0 bases, the J end by 5 bases, with 14 bases between.

The rearrangement joins TRBV6-1 to TRBJ1-1; 11 bases fit TRBD1. The CDR3 is 17 residues long. From germline, CDR1 is MNHNS and CDR2 SASEGT. V was pared by 2 bases and J by 1 base, with 6 bases of the junction left unmatched. The CDR3 nucleotides read TGTGCCAGCAGTGAACGGGACAGGGGGTTCGGGAACACTGAAGCTTTCTTT. It yields the protein CASSERDRGFGNTEAFF.

The V and J genes are TRBV14 and TRBJ2-3, with unresolved D. The CDR3 runs to 16 residues. CDR1 is SGHDN, CDR2 FVKESK, per germline. Trimming shortened V by 0 bases and J by 0 bases, and 10 bases separated the two germline ends. The CDR3 loop reads CASSQDFQISTDTQYF. The DNA for the CDR3 is TGTGCCAGCAGCCAAGATTTCCAGATTAGCACAGATACGCAGTATTTT.

The chain uses TRBV2 and TRBJ1-1, with 10 bases identical to TRBD1. The CDR3 spans 19 residues. The V segment lost 3 bases and the J segment 0 bases; nucleotides outside the gene matches: 13. In germline, CDR1 is SNHLY, CDR2 FYNNEI. CDR3 DNA sequence: TGTGCCAGCAGTGAGAGTCGGGACAGGGGCGATACCATGAACACTGAAGCTTTCTTT. This encodes CASSESRDRGDTMNTEAFF.

This sequence joins TRBV7-4 and TRBJ1-1; 8 positions agree with TRBD1. Looked up from germline, CDR1 is SGHVT and CDR2 is SQSDAQ. This CDR3 is 15 amino acids long. V shed 4 bases and J 4 bases; nucleotides not matched to a gene: 8. CDR3 nucleotide sequence: TGTGCCAGCAGCTACCGGACAGGGTGGAGCACTGAAGCTTTCTTT. It translates to CASSYRTGWSTEAFF.

The rearrangement links TRBV9 to TRBJ2-7; 7 bases align to TRBD2. Trimming at V came to 0 bases and at J to 2 bases, leaving 8 bases not matched to a gene. The CDR3 consists of 16 residues. Germline CDR1 reads SGDLS; CDR2 reads YYNGEE. The CDR3 here is CASSVATASGTYEQYF. The CDR3 DNA reads as TGTGCCAGCAGCGTAGCTACGGCTAGCGGAACCTACGAGCAGTACTTC.

The chain combines TRBV6-1 with TRBJ2-7; 10 nucleotides agree with TRBD1. The germline V gene has CDR1 MNHNS and CDR2 SASEGT. The CDR3 covers 14 residues. The J segment lost 5 bases and the V segment lost 4 bases, leaving 5 bases of the junction unmatched. DNA for the CDR3: TGTGCCAGCAGTGGGACAGGGGGTATCGACGAGCAGTACTTC. Translating gives CASSGTGGIDEQYF.

This clone turned up a few times. This sequence joins TRBV28 and TRBJ2-2, with D perhaps TRBD1 (6 bases). Trimming removed 3 bases at V and 5 bases at J, with 10 bases between. The CDR3 loop spans 14 amino acids. The germline CDR1 and CDR2 sequences are MDHEN and SYDVKM. The CDR3 DNA follows: TGTGCCAGCAGTTTCAGGGGAGAAACCGGGGAGCTGTTTTTT. It specifies CASSFRGETGELFF.